This is a list of T cell receptor beta chains from one sample in a study of T cell changes during pregnancy in multiple sclerosis. Profiling relied on immunoSEQ multiplex PCR, and the TCRdb table lists in-frame clones only, not all of them. The profile covers approximately 31,000 clones, with more than 75% appearing a single time and roughly 0.42% taken by the ten largest. Sequences were derived from CD4+ T cells from peripheral blood mononuclear cells, sampled in the second trimester of pregnancy. These receptors were collected from a female donor in good health, enrolled as a control in a pregnancy study. Both conserved end residues are part of each CDR3. The D gene is left open where the match is weak. Size tells how often a clone was seen (once, few, many) or the class of an expanded clone, and some rows leave it out.

abundance	v_gene	j_gene	d_gene	CDR3aa	CDR3nt
-	TRBV5-6	TRBJ2-5	-	CASSSPARSTYQETQYF	TGTGCCAGCAGCTCCCCGGCGCGGTCTACCTACCAAGAGACCCAGTACTTC
-	TRBV27	TRBJ2-3	TRBD1	CASSPRTGGWLADTQYF	TGTGCCAGCAGTCCCCGGACAGGGGGCTGGTTGGCAGATACGCAGTATTTT
once	TRBV11-3	TRBJ2-1	TRBD1	CASSPQGQGVYNEQFF	TGTGCCAGCAGCCCACAGGGACAGGGGGTCTACAATGAGCAGTTCTTC
-	TRBV19	TRBJ2-2	TRBD1	CASRQGAATGELFF	TGTGCCAGTCGGCAGGGGGCGGCCACCGGGGAGCTGTTTTTT
-	TRBV4-3	TRBJ1-1	TRBD1	CASSAGTGGTEAFF	TGCGCCAGCAGCGCGGGGACAGGGGGGACTGAAGCTTTCTTT
-	TRBV27	TRBJ2-1	TRBD2	CASSSSPSGSINEQFF	TGTGCCAGCAGTTCTTCACCTAGCGGGAGTATCAATGAGCAGTTCTTC
few	TRBV19	TRBJ1-1	TRBD1	CASSSRQGPNTEAFF	TGTGCCAGTAGTTCCCGACAGGGCCCAAACACTGAAGCTTTCTTT
few	TRBV19	TRBJ1-1	-	CASFGAPEAFF	TGTGCCAGTTTTGGGGCTCCTGAAGCTTTCTTT
-	TRBV5-4	TRBJ1-2	-	CASRLQGGYGYTF	TGTGCCAGCAGGTTACAAGGGGGCTATGGCTACACCTTC
-	TRBV6-6	TRBJ1-3	-	CASSDRQGNTIYF	TGTGCCAGCAGTGACCGACAAGGCAACACCATATATTTT
-	TRBV29-1	TRBJ2-5	TRBD1	CSARQGQETQYF	TGCAGCGCCCGACAGGGGCAAGAGACCCAGTACTTC
-	TRBV2	TRBJ2-1	-	CASSGPDNEQFF	TGTGCCAGCAGTGGGCCCGACAATGAGCAGTTCTTC
-	TRBV7-9	TRBJ2-7	-	CASSPTAQRGLFYEQYF	TGTGCCAGCAGCCCGACAGCGCAGCGCGGTCTCTTCTACGAGCAGTACTTC
-	TRBV7-6	TRBJ2-4	TRBD1	CASSEKRSCGTGKANIQYF	TGTGCCAGCAGCGAAAAGCGCTCGTGCGGGACAGGTAAGGCAAACATTCAGTACTTC
-	TRBV12-5	TRBJ2-1	TRBD1	CASGKGQGSGNEQFF	TGTGCTAGTGGCAAAGGACAGGGTTCGGGCAATGAGCAGTTCTTC